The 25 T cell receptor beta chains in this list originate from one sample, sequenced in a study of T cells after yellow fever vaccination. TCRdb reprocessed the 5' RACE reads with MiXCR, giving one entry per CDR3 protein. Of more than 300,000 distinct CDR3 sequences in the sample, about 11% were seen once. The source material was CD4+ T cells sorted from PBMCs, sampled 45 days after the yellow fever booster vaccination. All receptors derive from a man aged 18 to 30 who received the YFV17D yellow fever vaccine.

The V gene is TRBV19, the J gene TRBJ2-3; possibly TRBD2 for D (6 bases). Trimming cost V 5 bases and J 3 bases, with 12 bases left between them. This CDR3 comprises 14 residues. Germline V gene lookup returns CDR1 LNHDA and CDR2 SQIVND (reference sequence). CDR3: CASSQRRGTDTQYF. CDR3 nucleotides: TGTGCCAGTAGTCAGAGGCGGGGAACAGATACGCAGTATTTT.

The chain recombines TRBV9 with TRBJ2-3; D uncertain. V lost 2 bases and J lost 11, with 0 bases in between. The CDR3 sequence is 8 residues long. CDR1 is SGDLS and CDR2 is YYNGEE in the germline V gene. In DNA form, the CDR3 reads TGTGCCAGCAGCGTGCAGTATTTT. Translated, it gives CASSVQYF.

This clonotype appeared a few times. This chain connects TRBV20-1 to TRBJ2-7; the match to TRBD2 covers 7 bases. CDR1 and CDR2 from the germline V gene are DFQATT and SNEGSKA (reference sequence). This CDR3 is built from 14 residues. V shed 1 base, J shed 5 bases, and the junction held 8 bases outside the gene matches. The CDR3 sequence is CSARVWGGNDEQYF. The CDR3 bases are TGCAGTGCTAGAGTCTGGGGGGGGAATGACGAGCAGTACTTC.

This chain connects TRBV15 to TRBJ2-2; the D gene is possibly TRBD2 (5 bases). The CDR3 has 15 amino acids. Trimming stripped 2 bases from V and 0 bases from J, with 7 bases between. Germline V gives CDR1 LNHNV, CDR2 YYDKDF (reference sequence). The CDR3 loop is CATSRPGTNTGELFF. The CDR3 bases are TGTGCCACCAGCAGACCGGGGACGAACACCGGGGAGCTGTTTTTT. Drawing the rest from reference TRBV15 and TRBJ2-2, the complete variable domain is DAMVIQNPRYQVTQFGKPVTLSCSQTLNHNVMYWYQQKSSQAPKLLFHYYDKDFNNEADTPDNFQSRRPNTSFCFLDIRSPGLGDTAMYLCATSRPGTNTGELFFGEGSRLTVL.

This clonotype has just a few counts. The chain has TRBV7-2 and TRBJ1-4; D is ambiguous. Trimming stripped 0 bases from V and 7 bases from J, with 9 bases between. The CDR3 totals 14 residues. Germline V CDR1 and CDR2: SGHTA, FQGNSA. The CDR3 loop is CASSLAAYVEKLFF. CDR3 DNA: TGTGCCAGCAGCTTAGCCGCGTATGTTGAAAAACTGTTTTTT.

CDR3 in DNA: TGTGCCAGCAGTCCTAGGGACAGGGTCTATGGCTACACCTTC. It translates to CASSPRDRVYGYTF. This rearrangement joins TRBV7-3 to TRBJ1-2, with 9 bases aligning to TRBD1. Unmatched junction bases numbered 6, after V lost 6 bases and J lost 4 bases. Per the germline V gene, CDR1 is SGHTA and CDR2 is FQGTGA. The CDR3 runs 14 residues.

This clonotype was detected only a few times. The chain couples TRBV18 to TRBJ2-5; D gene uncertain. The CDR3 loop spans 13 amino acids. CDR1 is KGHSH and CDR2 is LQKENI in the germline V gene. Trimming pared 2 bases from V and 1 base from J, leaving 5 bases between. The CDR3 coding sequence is TGTGCCAGCTCACCAGCGGCCCAAGAGACCCAGTACTTC. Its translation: CASSPAAQETQYF.

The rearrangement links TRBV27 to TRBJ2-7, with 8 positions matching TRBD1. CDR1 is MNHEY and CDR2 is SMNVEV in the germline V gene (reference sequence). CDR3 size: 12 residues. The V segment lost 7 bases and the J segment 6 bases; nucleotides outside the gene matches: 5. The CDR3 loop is CASTDRVGEQYF. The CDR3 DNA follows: TGTGCCAGCACGGACAGGGTAGGCGAGCAGTACTTC.

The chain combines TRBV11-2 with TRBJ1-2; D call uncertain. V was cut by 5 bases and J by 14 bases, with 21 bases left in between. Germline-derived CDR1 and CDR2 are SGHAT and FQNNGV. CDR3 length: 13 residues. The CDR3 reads CASSPPRRLHYTF. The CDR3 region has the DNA TGTGCCAGCAGCCCTCCGAGGCGTCTGCACTATACCTTC.

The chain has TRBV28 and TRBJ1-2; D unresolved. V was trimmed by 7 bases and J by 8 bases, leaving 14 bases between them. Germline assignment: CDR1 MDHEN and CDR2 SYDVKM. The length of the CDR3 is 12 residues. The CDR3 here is CASTTSSGGYTF. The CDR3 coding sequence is TGTGCCAGCACCACCTCCTCTGGAGGCTACACCTTC.

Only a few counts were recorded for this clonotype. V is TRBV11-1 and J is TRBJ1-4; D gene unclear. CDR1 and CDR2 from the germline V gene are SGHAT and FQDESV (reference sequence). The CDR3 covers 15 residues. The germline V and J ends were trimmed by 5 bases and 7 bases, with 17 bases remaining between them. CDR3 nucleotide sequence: TGTGCCAGCAGCCAAGTGCAGGAGGAAGGTGAAAAACTGTTTTTT. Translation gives CASSQVQEEGEKLFF.

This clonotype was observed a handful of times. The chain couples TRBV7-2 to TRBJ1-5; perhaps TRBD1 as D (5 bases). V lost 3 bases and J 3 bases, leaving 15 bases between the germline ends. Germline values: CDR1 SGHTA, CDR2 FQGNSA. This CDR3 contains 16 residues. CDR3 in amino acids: CASSLIQGSLNQPQHF. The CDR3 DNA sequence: TGTGCCAGCAGCTTGATTCAGGGCTCACTCAATCAGCCCCAGCATTTT.

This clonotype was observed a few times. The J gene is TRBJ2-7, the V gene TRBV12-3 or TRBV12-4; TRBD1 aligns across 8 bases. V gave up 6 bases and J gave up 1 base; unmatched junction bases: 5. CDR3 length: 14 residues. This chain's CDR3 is CASRGQGRSYEQYF. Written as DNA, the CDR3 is TGTGCCAGCAGAGGACAGGGTCGGTCCTACGAGCAGTACTTC.

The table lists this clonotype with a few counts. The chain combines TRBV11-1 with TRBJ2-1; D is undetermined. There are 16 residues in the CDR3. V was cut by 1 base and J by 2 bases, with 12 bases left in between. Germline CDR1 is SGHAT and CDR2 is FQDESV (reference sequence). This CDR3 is CASSLGVLRTYNEQFF. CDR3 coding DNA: TGTGCCAGCAGCTTAGGGGTCCTCAGGACCTACAATGAGCAGTTCTTC.

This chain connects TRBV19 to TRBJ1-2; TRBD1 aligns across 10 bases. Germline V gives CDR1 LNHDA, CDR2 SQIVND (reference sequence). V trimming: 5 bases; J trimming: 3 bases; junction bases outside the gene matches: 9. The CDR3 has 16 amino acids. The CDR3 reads CASSPRDRGPYYGYTF. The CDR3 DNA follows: TGTGCCAGTAGTCCCCGGGACAGGGGCCCCTACTATGGCTACACCTTC.

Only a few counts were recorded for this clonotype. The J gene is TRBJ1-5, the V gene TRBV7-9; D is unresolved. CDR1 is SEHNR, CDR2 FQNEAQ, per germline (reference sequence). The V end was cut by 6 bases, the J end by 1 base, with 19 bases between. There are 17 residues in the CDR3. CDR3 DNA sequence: TGTGCCAGCAGTACCGAGATAAGGGAAGGGAGCAATCAGCCCCAGCATTTT. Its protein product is CASSTEIREGSNQPQHF.

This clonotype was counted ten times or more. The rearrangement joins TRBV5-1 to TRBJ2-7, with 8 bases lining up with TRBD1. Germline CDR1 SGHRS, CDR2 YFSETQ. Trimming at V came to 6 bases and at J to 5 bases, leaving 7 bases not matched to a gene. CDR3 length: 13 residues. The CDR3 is CASMEQGADEQYF. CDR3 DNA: TGCGCCAGCATGGAGCAGGGGGCCGACGAGCAGTACTTC.

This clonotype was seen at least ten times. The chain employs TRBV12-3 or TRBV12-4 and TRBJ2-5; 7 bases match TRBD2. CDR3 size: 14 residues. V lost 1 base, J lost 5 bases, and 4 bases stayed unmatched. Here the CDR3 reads CASSLGPGGETQYF. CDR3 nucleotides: TGTGCCAGCAGTTTAGGACCCGGGGGGGAGACCCAGTACTTC.

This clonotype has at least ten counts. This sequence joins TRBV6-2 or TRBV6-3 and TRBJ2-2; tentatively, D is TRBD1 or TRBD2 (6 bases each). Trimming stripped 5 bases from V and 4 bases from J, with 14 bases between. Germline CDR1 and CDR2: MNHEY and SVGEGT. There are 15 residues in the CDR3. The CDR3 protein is CASSRTARGTGELFF. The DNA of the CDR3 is TGTGCCAGCAGTCGGACAGCGCGGGGCACCGGGGAGCTGTTTTTT.

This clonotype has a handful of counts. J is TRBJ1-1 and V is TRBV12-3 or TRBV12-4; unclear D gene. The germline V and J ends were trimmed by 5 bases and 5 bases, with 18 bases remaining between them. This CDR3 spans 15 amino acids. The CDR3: CASSLPFGFGTEAFF. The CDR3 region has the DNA TGTGCCAGCAGTCTGCCGTTTGGGTTCGGGACTGAAGCTTTCTTT.

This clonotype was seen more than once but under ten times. CDR3 region: CSVEGRGGGYTF. For the CDR3, the DNA is TGCAGCGTTGAGGGGAGGGGGGGCGGCTACACCTTC. The V gene is TRBV29-1, the J gene TRBJ1-2; TRBD1 might be the D (6 bases). V was cut by 3 bases and J by 8 bases, with 13 bases left in between. Germline lookup yields CDR1 SQVTM and CDR2 ANQGSEA. There are 12 residues in the CDR3.

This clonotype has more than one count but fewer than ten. The CDR3 loop reads CASSYGRNSYLHF. CDR3 DNA sequence: TGTGCCAGCAGTTACGGGAGGAATTCATACCTCCACTTT. The V and J genes are TRBV6-5 and TRBJ1-6; D gene ambiguous. The CDR3 runs 13 residues. The ends were cut back, 2 bases at V and 15 bases at J, with 14 bases in the middle. CDR1 is MNHEY and CDR2 is SVGAGI in the germline V gene.

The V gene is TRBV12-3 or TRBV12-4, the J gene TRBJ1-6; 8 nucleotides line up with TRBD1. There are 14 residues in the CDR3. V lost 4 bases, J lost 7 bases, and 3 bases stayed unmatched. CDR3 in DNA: TGTGCCAGCAGTTGGGCAGGGGGCAATTCACCCCTCCACTTT. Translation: CASSWAGGNSPLHF.

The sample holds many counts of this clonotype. CDR3 sequence (DNA): TGCGCCAGCAGCTCGGGGGGCCGAGGGGAGCAGTTCTTC. Translated, it gives CASSSGGRGEQFF. J is TRBJ2-1 and V is TRBV5-1; D is perhaps TRBD2 (7 bases). This CDR3 has 13 residues. The germline CDR1 and CDR2 sequences are SGHRS and YFSETQ. Trimming shortened V by 3 bases and J by 10 bases, and 14 bases separated the two germline ends.

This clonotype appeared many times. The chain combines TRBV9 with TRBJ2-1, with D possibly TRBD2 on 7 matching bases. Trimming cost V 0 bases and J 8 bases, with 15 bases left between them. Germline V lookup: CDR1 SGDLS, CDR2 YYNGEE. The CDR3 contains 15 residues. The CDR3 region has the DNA TGTGCCAGCAGCGTAGAGTGGGGGGGCCGCGATGAGCAGTTCTTC. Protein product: CASSVEWGGRDEQFF.